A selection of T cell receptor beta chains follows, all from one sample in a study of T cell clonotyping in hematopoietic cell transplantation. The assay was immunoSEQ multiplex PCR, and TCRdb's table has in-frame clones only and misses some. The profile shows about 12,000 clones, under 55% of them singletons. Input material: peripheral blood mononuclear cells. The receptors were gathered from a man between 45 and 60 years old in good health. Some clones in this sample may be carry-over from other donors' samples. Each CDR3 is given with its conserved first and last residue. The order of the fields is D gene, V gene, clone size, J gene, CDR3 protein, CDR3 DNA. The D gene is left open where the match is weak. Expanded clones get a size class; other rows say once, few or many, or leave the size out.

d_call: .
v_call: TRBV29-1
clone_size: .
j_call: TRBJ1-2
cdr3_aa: CSVEGEGGSDGYTF
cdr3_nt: TGCAGCGTTGAGGGGGAGGGGGGGTCGGATGGCTACACCTTC

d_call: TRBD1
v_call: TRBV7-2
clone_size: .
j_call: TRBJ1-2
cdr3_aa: CASSSQGPGQGLYGYTF
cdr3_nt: TGTGCCAGCAGCTCCCAAGGGCCGGGACAGGGTCTTTATGGCTACACCTTC

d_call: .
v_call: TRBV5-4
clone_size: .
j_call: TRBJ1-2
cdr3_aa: CASSQSPYGYTF
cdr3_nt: TGTGCCAGCAGCCAGTCTCCCTATGGCTACACCTTC

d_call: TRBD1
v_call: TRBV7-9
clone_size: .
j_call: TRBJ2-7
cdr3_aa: CASSSLDRGDYEQYF
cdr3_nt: TGTGCCAGCAGCTCCCTAGACAGGGGAGACTACGAGCAGTACTTC

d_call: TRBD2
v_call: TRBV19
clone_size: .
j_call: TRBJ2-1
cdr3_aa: CATNIRLAGYNEQFF
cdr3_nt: TGTGCCACTAATATCCGACTAGCGGGATACAATGAGCAGTTCTTC

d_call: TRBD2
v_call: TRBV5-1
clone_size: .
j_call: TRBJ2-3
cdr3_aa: CASSLGAAGDTDTQYF
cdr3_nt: TGCGCCAGCAGCTTGGGTGCAGCGGGGGACACAGATACGCAGTATTTT

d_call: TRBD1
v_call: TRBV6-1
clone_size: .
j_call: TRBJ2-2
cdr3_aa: CASTDRSTGELFF
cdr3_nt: TGTGCCAGCACGGACAGGAGCACCGGGGAGCTGTTTTTT

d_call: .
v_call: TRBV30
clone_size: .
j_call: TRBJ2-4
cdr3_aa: CAWQTGSIQYF
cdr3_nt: TGTGCCTGGCAAACAGGGAGCATTCAGTACTTC

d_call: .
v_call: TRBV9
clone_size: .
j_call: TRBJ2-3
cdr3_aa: CASSVEWGSTDTQYF
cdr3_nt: TGTGCCAGCAGCGTAGAATGGGGTTCGACAGATACGCAGTATTTT

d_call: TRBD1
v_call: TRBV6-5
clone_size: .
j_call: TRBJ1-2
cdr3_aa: CASSYSGTGGGGYTF
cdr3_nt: TGTGCCAGCAGTTACTCCGGGACAGGGGGAGGTGGCTACACCTTC

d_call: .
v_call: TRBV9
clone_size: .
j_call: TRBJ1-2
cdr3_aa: CASSPPRLADDGYTF
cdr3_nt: TGTGCCAGCAGCCCACCACGATTGGCCGACGATGGCTACACCTTC

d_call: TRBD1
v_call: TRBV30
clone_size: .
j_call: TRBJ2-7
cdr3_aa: CAWSVRGRRYEQYF
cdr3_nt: TGTGCCTGGAGTGTAAGGGGGCGGAGGTACGAGCAGTACTTC

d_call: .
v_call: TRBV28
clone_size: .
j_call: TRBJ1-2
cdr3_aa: CASSPSASYGYTF
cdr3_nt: TGTGCCAGCAGCCCCTCAGCCTCCTATGGCTACACCTTC

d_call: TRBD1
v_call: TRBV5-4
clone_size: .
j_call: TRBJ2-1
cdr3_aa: CASSPLPGQNNEQFF
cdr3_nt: TGTGCCAGCAGCCCGCTCCCGGGACAGAACAATGAGCAGTTCTTC

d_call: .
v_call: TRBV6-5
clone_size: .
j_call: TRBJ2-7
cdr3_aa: CASRGPRNEQYF
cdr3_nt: TGTGCCAGCAGGGGACCGAGGAACGAGCAGTACTTC

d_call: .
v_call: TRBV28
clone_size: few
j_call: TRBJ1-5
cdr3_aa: CASTLPRGPQHF
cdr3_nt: TGTGCCAGCACACTACCGAGAGGGCCCCAGCATTTT

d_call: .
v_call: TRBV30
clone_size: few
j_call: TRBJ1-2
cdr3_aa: CACSQGHGYTF
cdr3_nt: TGTGCCTGTTCCCAGGGCCATGGCTACACCTTC

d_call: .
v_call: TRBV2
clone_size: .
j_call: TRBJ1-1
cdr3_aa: CASDQNTEAFF
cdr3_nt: TGTGCCAGCGACCAGAACACTGAAGCTTTCTTT

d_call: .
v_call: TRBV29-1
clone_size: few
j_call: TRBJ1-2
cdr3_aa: CSGKVGGDGYTF
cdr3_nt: TGCAGCGGGAAAGTTGGGGGAGATGGCTACACCTTC

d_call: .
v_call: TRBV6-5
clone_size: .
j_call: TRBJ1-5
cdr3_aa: CASSEGNGQPQHF
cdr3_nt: TGTGCCAGCTCAGAGGGGAATGGTCAGCCCCAGCATTTT

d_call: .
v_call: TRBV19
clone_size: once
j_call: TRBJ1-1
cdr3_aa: CASRDSGDTEAFF
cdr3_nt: TGTGCCAGCCGGGACTCCGGGGACACTGAAGCTTTCTTT

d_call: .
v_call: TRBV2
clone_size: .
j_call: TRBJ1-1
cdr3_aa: CASGGHLEAFF
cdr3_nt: TGTGCCAGTGGCGGGCACCTTGAAGCTTTCTTT

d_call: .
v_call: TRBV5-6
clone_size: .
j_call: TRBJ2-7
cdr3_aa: CASSQWARLSEQYF
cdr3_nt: TGTGCCAGCAGCCAGTGGGCCCGGTTGAGTGAGCAGTACTTC

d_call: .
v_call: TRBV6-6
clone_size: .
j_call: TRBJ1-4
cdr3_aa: CASMGGTENEKLFF
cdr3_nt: TGTGCCAGCATGGGAGGGACGGAAAATGAAAAACTGTTTTTT

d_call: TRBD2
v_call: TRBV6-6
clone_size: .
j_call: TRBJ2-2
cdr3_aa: CASSYSGPSGGELFF
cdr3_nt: TGTGCCAGCAGTTACTCTGGACCTAGCGGCGGGGAGCTGTTTTTT